Listed below are T cell receptor beta chains from one sample, sequenced in a study of T cells in Graves' hyperthyroidism and ophthalmopathy. TCRdb used MiXCR to reprocess the multiplex PCR reads, holding one entry per CDR3 protein. The table includes 470,000 or so distinct CDR3 sequences, more than 20% detected once. Sequencing used blood. These receptor sequences come from a man between 18 and 35 years old with Graves' hyperthyroidism. The CDR3 runs from the conserved cysteine through the conserved F or W. Fields, in order: V gene, clone size, CDR3 protein. Expanded clones are given a class, and other clones once, few, many or no size at all.

V gene: TRBV6-5; clone size: many; CDR3 protein: CASSSPRGNTEAFF
V gene: TRBV28; clone size: .; CDR3 protein: CASGLPGQDYGYTF
V gene: TRBV5-1; clone size: few; CDR3 protein: CASSGATSGGNEQYF
V gene: TRBV19; clone size: many; CDR3 protein: CASSATVLAEAFF
V gene: TRBV6-2/TRBV6-3; clone size: few; CDR3 protein: CASRTTGLVTYEQYF
V gene: TRBV9; clone size: .; CDR3 protein: CASISGTGIQETQYF
V gene: TRBV29-1; clone size: .; CDR3 protein: CSVAPSGTHETQYF
V gene: TRBV6-1; clone size: .; CDR3 protein: CASSEFGSSYGYTF
V gene: TRBV20-1; clone size: many; CDR3 protein: CSARDWPGTARNQPQHF
V gene: TRBV6-2/TRBV6-3; clone size: once; CDR3 protein: CASIERGLAGTGELFF
V gene: TRBV28; clone size: many; CDR3 protein: CASSLFWVAEAFF
V gene: TRBV6-5; clone size: many; CDR3 protein: CASSYGPGENTEAFF
V gene: TRBV27; clone size: many; CDR3 protein: CASRDPGIYGYTF
V gene: TRBV11-2; clone size: many; CDR3 protein: CASQRGGGYQETQYF
V gene: TRBV24-1; clone size: many; CDR3 protein: CAARKGGTYEQYF
V gene: TRBV20-1; clone size: many; CDR3 protein: CSARKDRAPTAFF
V gene: TRBV15; clone size: few; CDR3 protein: CATSRGRGSPLHF
V gene: TRBV9; clone size: many; CDR3 protein: CASSGTGFRAAEAFF